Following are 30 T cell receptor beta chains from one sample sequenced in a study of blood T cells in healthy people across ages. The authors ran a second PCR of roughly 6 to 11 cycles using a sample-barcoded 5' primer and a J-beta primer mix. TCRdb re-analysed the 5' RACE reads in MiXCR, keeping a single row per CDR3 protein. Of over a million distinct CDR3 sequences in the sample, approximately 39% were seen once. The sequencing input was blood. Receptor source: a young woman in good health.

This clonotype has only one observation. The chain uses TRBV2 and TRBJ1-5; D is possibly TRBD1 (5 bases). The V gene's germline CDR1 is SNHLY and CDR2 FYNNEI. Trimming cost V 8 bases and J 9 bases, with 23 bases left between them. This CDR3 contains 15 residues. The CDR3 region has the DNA TGTGCCAGCTCTTCTTTTGACAGTTCAATAACGCCCCAGCATTTT. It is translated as CASSSFDSSITPQHF.

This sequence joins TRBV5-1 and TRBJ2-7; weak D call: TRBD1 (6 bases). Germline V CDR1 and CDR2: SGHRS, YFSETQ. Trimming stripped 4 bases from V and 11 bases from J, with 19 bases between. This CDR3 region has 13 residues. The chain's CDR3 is CASSQDRIGYEYF. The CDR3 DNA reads TGCGCCAGCAGCCAAGACAGGATCGGGTACGAGTACTTC.

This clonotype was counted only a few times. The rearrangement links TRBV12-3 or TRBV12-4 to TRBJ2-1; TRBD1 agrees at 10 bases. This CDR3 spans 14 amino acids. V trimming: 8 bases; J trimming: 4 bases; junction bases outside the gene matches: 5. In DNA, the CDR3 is TGTGCCAGCCACCCGGGACAGGGGTACAATGAGCAGTTCTTC. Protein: CASHPGQGYNEQFF.

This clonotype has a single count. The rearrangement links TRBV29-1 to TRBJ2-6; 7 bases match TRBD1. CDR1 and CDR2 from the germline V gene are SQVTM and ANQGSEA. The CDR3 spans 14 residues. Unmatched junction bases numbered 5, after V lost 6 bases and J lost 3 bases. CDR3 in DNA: TGCAGCGTAAAACAGGGGAATGGGGCCAACGTCCTGACTTTC. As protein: CSVKQGNGANVLTF.

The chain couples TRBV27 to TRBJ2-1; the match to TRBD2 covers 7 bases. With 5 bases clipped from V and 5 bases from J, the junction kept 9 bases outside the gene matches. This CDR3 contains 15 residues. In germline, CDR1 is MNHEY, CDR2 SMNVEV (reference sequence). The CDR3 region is CASSPQAGRDNEQFF. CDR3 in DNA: TGTGCCAGCAGTCCCCAGGCGGGGAGGGACAATGAGCAGTTCTTC.

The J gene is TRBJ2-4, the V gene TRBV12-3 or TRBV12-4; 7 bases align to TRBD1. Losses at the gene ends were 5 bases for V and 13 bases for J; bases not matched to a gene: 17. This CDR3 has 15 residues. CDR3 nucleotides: TGTGCCAGCAGTCCCCAAGGCACAGGGGTGGGGGAGCAGTACTTC. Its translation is CASSPQGTGVGEQYF.

The CDR3 DNA is TGCGCCAGCAGTGAGGTCAGGGGATCGGGTAGGGAGACCCAGTACTTC. It yields the protein CASSEVRGSGRETQYF. V and J are TRBV10-2 and TRBJ2-5; TRBD1 is a possible D gene (6 bases). Germline CDR1 reads WSHSY; CDR2 reads SAAADI. V lost 2 bases and J lost 5, with 18 bases in between. This CDR3 is built from 16 residues.

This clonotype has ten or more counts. CDR3 amino acids: CASSFWGGTDTQYF. The CDR3, as DNA: TGTGCCAGCAGCTTTTGGGGGGGCACAGATACGCAGTATTTT. The rearrangement uses TRBV13 and TRBJ2-3; maybe TRBD2 (6 bases). The CDR3 consists of 14 residues. V was pared by 3 bases and J by 1 base, with 8 bases between. In germline, CDR1 is PRHDT, CDR2 FYEKMQ (reference sequence).

The CDR3 spells CASSVGRGDLARRSYNEQFF. In nucleotides, the CDR3 is TGTGCCAGCAGCGTAGGTAGGGGGGACCTGGCTCGCCGATCCTACAATGAGCAGTTCTTC. The chain employs TRBV9 and TRBJ2-1; D may correspond to TRBD1 or TRBD2 (6 bases each). V dropped 0 bases and J dropped 1 base, with 23 bases sitting between them. The CDR3 totals 20 residues. Germline lookup yields CDR1 SGDLS and CDR2 YYNGEE.

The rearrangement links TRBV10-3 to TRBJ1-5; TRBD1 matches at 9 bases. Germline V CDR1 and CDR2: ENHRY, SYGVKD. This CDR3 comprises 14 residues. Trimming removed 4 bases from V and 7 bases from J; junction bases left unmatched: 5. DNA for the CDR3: TGTGCCATCAGTGGGGACAGGGCGGAACAGCCCCAGCATTTT. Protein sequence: CAISGDRAEQPQHF.

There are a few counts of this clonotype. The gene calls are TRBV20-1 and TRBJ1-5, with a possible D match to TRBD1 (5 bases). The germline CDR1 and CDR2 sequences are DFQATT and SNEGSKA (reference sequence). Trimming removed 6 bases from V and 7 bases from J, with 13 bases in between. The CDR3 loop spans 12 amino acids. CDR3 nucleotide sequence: TGCAGTGCCATTAAGGGGAACCAGCCCCAGCATTTT. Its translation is CSAIKGNQPQHF.

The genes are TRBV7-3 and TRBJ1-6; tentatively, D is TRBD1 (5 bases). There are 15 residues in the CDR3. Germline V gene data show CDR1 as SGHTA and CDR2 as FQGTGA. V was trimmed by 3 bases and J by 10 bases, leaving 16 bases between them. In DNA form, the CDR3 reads TGTGCCAGCAGCTTCCAAGCGGGACCACAGTCACCCCTCCACTTT. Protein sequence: CASSFQAGPQSPLHF.

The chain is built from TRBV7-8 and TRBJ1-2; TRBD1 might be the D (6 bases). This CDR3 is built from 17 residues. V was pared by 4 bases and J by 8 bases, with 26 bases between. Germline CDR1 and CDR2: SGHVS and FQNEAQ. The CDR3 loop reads CASSSPRGGDPSGGYTF. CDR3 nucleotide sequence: TGTGCCAGCAGCTCCCCGAGAGGGGGGGACCCCAGTGGGGGCTACACCTTC.

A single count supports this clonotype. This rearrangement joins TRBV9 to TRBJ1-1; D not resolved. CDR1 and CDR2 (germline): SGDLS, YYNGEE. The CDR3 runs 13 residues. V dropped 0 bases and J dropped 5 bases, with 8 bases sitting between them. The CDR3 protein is CASSVDLVTEAFF. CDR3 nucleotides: TGTGCCAGCAGCGTAGATTTAGTTACTGAAGCTTTCTTT.

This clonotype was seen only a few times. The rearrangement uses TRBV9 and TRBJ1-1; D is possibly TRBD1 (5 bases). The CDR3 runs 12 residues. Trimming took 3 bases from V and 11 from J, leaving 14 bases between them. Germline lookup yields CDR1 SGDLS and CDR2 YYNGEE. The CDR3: CASSEAGGNAFF. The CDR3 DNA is TGTGCCAGCAGCGAGGCCGGGGGAAATGCTTTCTTT.

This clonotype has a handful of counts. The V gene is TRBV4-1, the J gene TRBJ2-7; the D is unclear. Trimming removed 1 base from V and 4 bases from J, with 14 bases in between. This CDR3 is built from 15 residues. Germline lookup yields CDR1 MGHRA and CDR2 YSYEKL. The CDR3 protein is CASSQGRDLQYEQYF. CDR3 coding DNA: TGCGCCAGCAGCCAAGGAAGAGACTTACAGTACGAGCAGTACTTC.

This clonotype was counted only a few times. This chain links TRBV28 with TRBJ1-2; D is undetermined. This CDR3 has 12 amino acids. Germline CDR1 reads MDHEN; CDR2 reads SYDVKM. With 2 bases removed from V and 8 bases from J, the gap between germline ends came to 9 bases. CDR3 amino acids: CASSLNLMGYTF. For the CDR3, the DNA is TGTGCCAGCAGTTTAAATTTGATGGGCTACACCTTC.

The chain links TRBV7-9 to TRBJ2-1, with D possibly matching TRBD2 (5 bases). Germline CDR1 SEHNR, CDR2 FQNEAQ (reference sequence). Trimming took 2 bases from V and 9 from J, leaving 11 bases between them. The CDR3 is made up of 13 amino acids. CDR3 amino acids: CASSLMSGGEQFF. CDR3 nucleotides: TGTGCCAGCAGCTTAATGTCCGGAGGTGAGCAGTTCTTC.

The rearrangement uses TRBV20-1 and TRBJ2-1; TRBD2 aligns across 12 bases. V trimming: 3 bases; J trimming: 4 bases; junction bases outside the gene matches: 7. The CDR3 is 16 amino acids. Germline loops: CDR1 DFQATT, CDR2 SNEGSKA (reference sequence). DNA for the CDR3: TGCAGTGCTAGGTCCCTAGCGGGAGGGTTATACAATGAGCAGTTCTTC. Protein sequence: CSARSLAGGLYNEQFF.

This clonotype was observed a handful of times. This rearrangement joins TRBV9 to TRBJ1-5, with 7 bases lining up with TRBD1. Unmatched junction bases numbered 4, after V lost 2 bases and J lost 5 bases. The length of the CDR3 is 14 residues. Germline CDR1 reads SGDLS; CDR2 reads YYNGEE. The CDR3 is CASSVGDRHQPQHF. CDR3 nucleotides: TGTGCCAGCAGCGTCGGGGACAGACATCAGCCCCAGCATTTT.

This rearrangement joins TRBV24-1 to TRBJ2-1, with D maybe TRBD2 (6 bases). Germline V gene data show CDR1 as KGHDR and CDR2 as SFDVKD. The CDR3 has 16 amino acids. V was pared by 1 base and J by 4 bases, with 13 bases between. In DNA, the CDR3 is TGTGCCACCAGTGATTTCGGAGGGCCGGGTTACAATGAGCAGTTCTTC. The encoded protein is CATSDFGGPGYNEQFF.

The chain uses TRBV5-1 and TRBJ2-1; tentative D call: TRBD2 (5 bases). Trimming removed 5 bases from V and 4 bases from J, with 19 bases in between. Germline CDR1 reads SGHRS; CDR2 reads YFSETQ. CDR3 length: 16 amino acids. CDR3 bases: TGCGCCAGCAGAACCTCTTCCGGAGGACTGTACAATGAGCAGTTCTTC. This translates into CASRTSSGGLYNEQFF.

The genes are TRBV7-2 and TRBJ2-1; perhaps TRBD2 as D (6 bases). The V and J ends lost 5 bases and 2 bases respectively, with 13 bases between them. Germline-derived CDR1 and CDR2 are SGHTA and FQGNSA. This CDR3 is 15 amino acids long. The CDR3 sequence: CASSRGTETYNEQFF. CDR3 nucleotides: TGTGCCAGCAGCCGCGGGACTGAGACCTACAATGAGCAGTTCTTC. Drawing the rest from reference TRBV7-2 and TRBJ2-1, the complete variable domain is GAGVSQSPSNKVTEKGKDVELRCDPISGHTALYWYRQSLGQGLEFLIYFQGNSAPDKSGLPSDRFSAERTGGSVSTLTIQRTQQEDSAVYLCASSRGTETYNEQFFGPGTRLTVL.

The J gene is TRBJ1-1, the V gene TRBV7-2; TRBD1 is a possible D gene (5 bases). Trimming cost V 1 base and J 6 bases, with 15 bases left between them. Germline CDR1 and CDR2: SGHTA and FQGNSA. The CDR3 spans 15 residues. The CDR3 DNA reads TGTGCCAGCAGCTTAGGGGGGGGTTGGTTATCTGAAGCTTTCTTT. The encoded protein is CASSLGGGWLSEAFF.

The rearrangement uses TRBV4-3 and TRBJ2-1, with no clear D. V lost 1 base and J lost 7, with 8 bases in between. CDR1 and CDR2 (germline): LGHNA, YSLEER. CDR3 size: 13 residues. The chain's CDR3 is CASSQVNPNEQFF. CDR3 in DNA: TGCGCCAGCAGCCAAGTGAACCCTAATGAGCAGTTCTTC.

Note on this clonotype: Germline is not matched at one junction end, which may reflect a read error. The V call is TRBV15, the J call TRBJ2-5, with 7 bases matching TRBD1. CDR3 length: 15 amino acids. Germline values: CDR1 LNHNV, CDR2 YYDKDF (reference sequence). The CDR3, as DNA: TGTGCCACCAGCAGAGATCCGGGACAGCAAGGGACCCAGTACTTC. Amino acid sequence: CATSRDPGQQGTQYF.

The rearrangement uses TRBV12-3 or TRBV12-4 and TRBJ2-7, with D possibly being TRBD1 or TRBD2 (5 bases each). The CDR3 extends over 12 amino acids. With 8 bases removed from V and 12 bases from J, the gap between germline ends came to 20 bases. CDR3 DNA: TGTGCCAGCCGTCTGGGGCGTGGGACCCTGTACTTC. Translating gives CASRLGRGTLYF.

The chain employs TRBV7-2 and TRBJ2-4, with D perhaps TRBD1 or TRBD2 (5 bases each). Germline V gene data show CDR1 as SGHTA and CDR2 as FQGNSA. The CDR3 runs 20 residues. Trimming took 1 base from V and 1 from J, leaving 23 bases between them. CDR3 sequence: CASSLGLGGRPEVAKNIQYF. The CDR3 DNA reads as TGTGCCAGCAGCTTAGGACTTGGGGGACGGCCGGAGGTGGCCAAAAACATTCAGTACTTC.

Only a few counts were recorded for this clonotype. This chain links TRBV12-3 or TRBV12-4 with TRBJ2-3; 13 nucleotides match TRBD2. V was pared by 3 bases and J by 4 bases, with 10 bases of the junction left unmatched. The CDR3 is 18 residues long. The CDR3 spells CASSFSGTSGAGADTQYF. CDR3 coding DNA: TGTGCCAGCAGTTTTTCCGGGACTAGCGGGGCTGGGGCAGATACGCAGTATTTT.

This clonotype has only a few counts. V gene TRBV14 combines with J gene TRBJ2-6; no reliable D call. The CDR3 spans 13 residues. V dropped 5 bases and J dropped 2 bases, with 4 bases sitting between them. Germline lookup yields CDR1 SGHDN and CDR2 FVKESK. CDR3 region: CASSTPGANVLTF. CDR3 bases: TGTGCCAGCAGCACACCTGGGGCCAACGTCCTGACTTTC.